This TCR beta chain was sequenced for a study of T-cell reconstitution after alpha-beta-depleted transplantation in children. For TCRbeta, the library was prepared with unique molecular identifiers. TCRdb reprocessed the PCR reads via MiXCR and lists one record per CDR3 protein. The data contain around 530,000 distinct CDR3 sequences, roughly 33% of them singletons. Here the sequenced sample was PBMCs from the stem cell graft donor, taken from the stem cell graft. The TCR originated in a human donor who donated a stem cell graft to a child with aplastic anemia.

DNA of the CDR3: TGTGCCAGCAGCTGGGGGGGCGCGGGAGGGAGCTCCTACAATGAGCAGTTCTTC. Its protein is CASSWGGAGGSSYNEQFF. The V gene is TRBV5-4, the J gene TRBJ2-1; TRBD2 agrees at 9 bases. V lost 3 bases and J lost 0; bases outside the gene matches: 10. CDR1 and CDR2 from the germline V gene are SGHNT and YYREEE (reference sequence). The CDR3 loop spans 18 amino acids.